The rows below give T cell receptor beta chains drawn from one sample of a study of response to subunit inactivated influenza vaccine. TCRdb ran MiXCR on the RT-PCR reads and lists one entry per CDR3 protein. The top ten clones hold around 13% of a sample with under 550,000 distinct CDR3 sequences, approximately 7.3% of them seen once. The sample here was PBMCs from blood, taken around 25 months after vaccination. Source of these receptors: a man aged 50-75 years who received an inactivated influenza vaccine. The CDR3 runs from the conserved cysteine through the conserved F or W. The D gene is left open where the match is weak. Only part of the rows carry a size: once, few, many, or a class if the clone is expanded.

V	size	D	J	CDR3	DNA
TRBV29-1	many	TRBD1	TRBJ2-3	CSVQPGQSTDTQYF	TGCAGCGTTCAACCGGGACAGAGCACAGATACGCAGTATTTT
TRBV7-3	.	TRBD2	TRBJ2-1	CASSLFREGPGSYNEQFF	TGTGCCAGCAGCTTATTTCGGGAGGGCCCGGGCTCCTACAATGAGCAGTTCTTC
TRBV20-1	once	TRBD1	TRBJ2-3	CSASSMGGDRHTDTQYF	TGCAGTGCTAGCTCTATGGGTGGGGACAGGCACACAGATACGCAGTATTTT
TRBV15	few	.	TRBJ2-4	CATSSGDSNIQYF	TGTGCCACCAGCAGTGGGGACTCGAACATTCAGTACTTC
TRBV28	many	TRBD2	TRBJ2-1	CATEPAGEGNEQFF	TGTGCCACCGAGCCAGCGGGAGAGGGCAATGAGCAGTTCTTC
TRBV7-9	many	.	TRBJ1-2	CASSRGGALQRTYGYTF	TGTGCCAGCAGCCGTGGTGGTGCGCTCCAGCGGACCTATGGCTACACCTTC
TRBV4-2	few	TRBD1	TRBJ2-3	CASSLRQGASTDTQYF	TGTGCCAGCAGCCTCCGACAGGGGGCAAGCACAGATACGCAGTATTTT
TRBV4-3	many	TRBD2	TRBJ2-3	CASSQGLLAGFTDTQYF	TGCGCCAGCAGCCAAGGATTACTAGCGGGTTTCACAGATACGCAGTATTTT
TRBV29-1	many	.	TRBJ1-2	CSVGGTRDYGYTF	TGCAGCGTTGGGGGCACACGGGACTATGGCTACACCTTC
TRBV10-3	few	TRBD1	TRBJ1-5	CAISEPGTDGQPQHF	TGTGCCATCAGTGAGCCCGGGACAGACGGTCAGCCCCAGCATTTT
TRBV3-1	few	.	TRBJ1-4	CASTRRKGWGGEKLFF	TGTGCCAGCACCCGAAGAAAGGGGTGGGGGGGTGAAAAACTGTTTTTT
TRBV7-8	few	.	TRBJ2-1	CASSSYPSRGVWVEQFF	TGTGCCAGCAGCTCGTATCCGTCTCGAGGAGTTTGGGTTGAGCAGTTCTTC
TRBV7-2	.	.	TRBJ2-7	CASSFGGRTPYEQYF	TGTGCCAGCAGCTTCGGAGGTAGAACGCCTTACGAGCAGTACTTC
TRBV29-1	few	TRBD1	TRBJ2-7	CSVVRGQASYEQYF	TGCAGCGTTGTACGGGGACAGGCCTCCTACGAGCAGTACTTC
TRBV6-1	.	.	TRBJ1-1	CASRRLGNNTEAFF	TGTGCCAGCAGACGACTGGGAAACAACACTGAAGCTTTCTTT
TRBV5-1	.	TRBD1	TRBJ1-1	CASSLASGTALMNTEAFF	TGCGCCAGCAGCTTGGCCTCCGGGACAGCCCTAATGAACACTGAAGCTTTCTTT
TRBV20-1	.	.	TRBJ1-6	CSATAGSDNSPLHF	TGCAGTGCCACGGCGGGTAGCGATAATTCACCCCTCCACTTT
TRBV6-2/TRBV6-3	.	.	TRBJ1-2	CASSYLPRDYTF	TGTGCCAGCAGTTATCTCCCAAGAGACTACACCTTC
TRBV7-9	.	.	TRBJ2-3	CASSPRVGGGVTDTQYF	TGTGCCAGCAGCCCGAGGGTTGGAGGAGGTGTAACAGATACGCAGTATTTT
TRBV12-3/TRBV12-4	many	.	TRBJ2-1	CASSLVVGYNEQFF	TGTGCCAGCAGTTTAGTAGTAGGATACAATGAGCAGTTCTTC